This paragraph reports one TCR beta chain. The antigen remains unidentified. CDR3 size: 15 residues. V dropped 0 bases and J dropped 7 bases, with 13 bases sitting between them. CDR1 is MNHEY, CDR2 SMNVEV, per germline (reference sequence). The sample is drawn from a study of cytomegalovirus exposure and HLA in healthy donors. As for the study in general: Of the donors genotyped, a few hundred in all, less than 90% fell in the Caucasian-associated ancestry cluster. Study outcomes and limitations: Associated with HLA alleles at 0.05 false discovery rate in a later analysis were 15,000 to 20,000 TCR beta sequences. An analysis done earlier found most TCR beta V segments productive about 87% or about 30% of the time. In a later analysis, TCR beta V- and J-gene trimming showed a link to a missense DCLRE1C variant.

PCR employed 60 Vbeta and 13 Jbeta primers. The repertoire was sequenced with immunoSEQ multiplex PCR; TCRdb's copy has only in-frame clones and lacks some. This table holds about 48,000 clones. The TCR originated in a male donor in good health and CMV-seropositive. Sequenced: PBMCs. The V and J genes are TRBV27 and TRBJ2-1, with D hard to call. The CDR3 loop reads CASSLSPPRVNEQFF. The CDR3 DNA reads TGTGCCAGCAGTTTATCGCCCCCCCGGGTTAATGAGCAGTTCTTC.